Below, 10 T cell receptor beta chains from the same sample are listed, as sequenced in a study of blood T cell repertoires in COVID-19. Generated by immunoSEQ multiplex PCR, the TCRdb table keeps only in-frame clones and is missing some. The data show about 370,000 clones, more than 80% seen once. Sample: peripheral blood. The receptors derive from a young woman with COVID-19, enrolled during active disease.

V usage is TRBV29-1 and J usage is TRBJ2-1, with TRBD1 identical over 10 bases. This CDR3 region has 14 residues. Germline-derived CDR1 and CDR2 are SQVTM and ANQGSEA. Trimming took 6 bases from V and 6 from J; bases not matched to a gene: 8. CDR3 in DNA: TGCAGCGTGGGGACAGGGGCGCGGGGCAATGAGCAGTTCTTC. It is translated as CSVGTGARGNEQFF.

Concerning this clone itself: Other DNA variants within this sample encode the same CDR3. The rearrangement uses TRBV5-8 and TRBJ1-2; the match to TRBD1 covers 9 bases. J lost 0 bases, V lost 0 bases, and 0 bases had no gene match. The CDR3 covers 15 residues. CDR1 is SGHTS and CDR2 is YDEGEE in the germline V gene. CDR3 DNA sequence: TGTGCCAGCAGCTTGGGACAGGGGGCTAACTATGGCTACACCTTC. It encodes CASSLGQGANYGYTF.

This chain joins TRBV5-8 and TRBJ1-3, with TRBD1 matching over 7 bases. The CDR3 consists of 15 residues. Germline V lookup: CDR1 SGHTS, CDR2 YDEGEE. The V and J ends lost 2 bases and 2 bases, in that order; junction bases with no gene match: 4. The CDR3 protein is CASSLQGTTGNTIYF. DNA of the CDR3: TGTGCCAGCAGCTTACAGGGGACCACTGGAAACACCATATATTTT.

The table lists this clone with a count of one. The chain joins TRBV7-9 to TRBJ1-3; 8 bases agree with TRBD1. The CDR3 spans 16 residues. Germline V gene sequence: CDR1 SEHNR, CDR2 FQNEAQ (reference sequence). Trimming took 5 bases from V and 0 from J; bases not matched to a gene: 6. CDR3 residues: CASSPGTGSSGNTIYF. CDR3 sequence (DNA): TGTGCCAGCAGCCCGGGGACAGGAAGCTCTGGAAACACCATATATTTT.

The V and J genes are TRBV11-2 and TRBJ1-2; possibly TRBD1 for D (5 bases). The V and J ends lost 4 bases and 8 bases respectively, with 20 bases between them. The CDR3 loop spans 15 amino acids. Per the germline V gene, CDR1 is SGHAT and CDR2 is FQNNGV. In DNA, the CDR3 is TGTGCCAGCAGCTCAGGGAATTCAAGGTCCTGGGGCTACACCTTC. Residues: CASSSGNSRSWGYTF.

The J gene is TRBJ1-2, the V gene TRBV10-3; the D gene is possibly TRBD1 (5 bases). Trimming took 3 bases from V and 5 from J, leaving 13 bases between them. The CDR3 loop spans 14 amino acids. Germline V gene sequence: CDR1 ENHRY, CDR2 SYGVKD. CDR3 nucleotides: TGTGCCATCAGTGAAGAGGCCGGGGGATATGGCTACACCTTC. Protein sequence: CAISEEAGGYGYTF.

CDR3 loop: CASSLDGPGGSLEQYF. The CDR3 DNA reads TGCGCCAGCAGCTTGGATGGACCAGGGGGGTCTCTCGAGCAGTACTTC. This chain connects TRBV5-1 to TRBJ2-7, with TRBD1 as a possible D gene (7 bases). V was cut by 0 bases and J by 6 bases, with 19 bases left in between. Germline V gene sequence: CDR1 SGHRS, CDR2 YFSETQ. The CDR3 length is 16 residues.

The gene calls are TRBV28 and TRBJ2-1; TRBD1 matches at 10 bases. Trimming took 2 bases from V and 6 from J; bases not matched to a gene: 4. CDR1 is MDHEN and CDR2 is SYDVKM in the germline V gene. There are 15 residues in the CDR3. DNA for the CDR3: TGTGCCAGCAGTTTAGGGGACAGGGGTAGCAATGAGCAGTTCTTC. It codes for CASSLGDRGSNEQFF. The full variable domain, with the rest looked up from reference TRBV28 and TRBJ2-1, is DVKVTQSSRYLVKRTGEKVFLECVQDMDHENMFWYRQDPGLGLRLIYFSYDVKMKEKGDIPEGYSVSREKKERFSLILESASTNQTSMYLCASSLGDRGSNEQFFGPGTRLTVL.

This CDR3 reads CATSRDQVQWGQGGSYGYTF. CDR3 coding DNA: TGTGCCACCAGCAGAGATCAAGTTCAGTGGGGACAGGGTGGATCGTATGGCTACACCTTC. The chain employs TRBV15 and TRBJ1-2; 9 nucleotides match TRBD1. Trimming removed 0 bases from V and 5 bases from J; junction bases left unmatched: 19. There are 20 residues in the CDR3. Germline CDR1 and CDR2: LNHNV and YYDKDF (reference sequence). Combining the CDR3 with reference TRBV15 and TRBJ1-2 gives the whole variable domain DAMVIQNPRYQVTQFGKPVTLSCSQTLNHNVMYWYQQKSSQAPKLLFHYYDKDFNNEADTPDNFQSRRPNTSFCFLDIRSPGLGDTAMYLCATSRDQVQWGQGGSYGYTFGSGTRLTVV.

The rearrangement joins TRBV3-1 (or the pseudogene TRBV3-2) to TRBJ1-1; D possibly corresponds to TRBD1 (5 bases). Trimming removed 0 bases at V and 7 bases at J, with 9 bases between. Germline CDR1 and CDR2: LGHDT and YNNKEL (reference sequence). The CDR3 contains 13 residues. The CDR3 here is CASSQEGAGEAFF. The CDR3 DNA follows: TGTGCCAGCAGCCAAGAAGGGGCCGGTGAAGCTTTCTTT.